A single sample gave rise to the 9 T cell receptor beta chains below, sequenced in a study of human T cells and chemical hapten exposure. TCRdb used MiXCR to reprocess the RACE reads, holding one entry per CDR3 protein. Of roughly 180,000 distinct CDR3 sequences listed, 20% to 25% were seen once; the top ten hold about 6.7%. As for time point: patch test 1, 2 weeks after DPC sensitization. Treatment denoted: therapeutic diphenylcyclopropenone sensitization with weekly scalp DPC. The sequences come from whole blood, collected in connection with sensitization to the hapten diphenylcyclopropenone (DPC). These receptors all come from a woman between 45 and 60 years old with alopecia areata. Some clones in this sample may be carry-over from other donors' samples.

The CDR3 sequence: CASSLLAGALYEQYF. DNA of the CDR3: TGTGCCAGCAGTTTATTAGCGGGGGCCCTCTACGAGCAGTACTTC. The V and J genes are TRBV27 and TRBJ2-7, with 9 bases matching TRBD2. V gave up 1 base and J gave up 3 bases; unmatched junction bases: 4. Germline loops: CDR1 MNHEY, CDR2 SMNVEV (reference sequence). The CDR3 sequence is 15 residues long.

In its sample, this clonotype was seen a few times. J is TRBJ2-1 and V is TRBV29-1; the match to TRBD2 covers 7 bases. Trimming removed 4 bases from V and 2 bases from J; junction bases left unmatched: 11. The CDR3 runs 16 residues. Germline assignment: CDR1 SQVTM and CDR2 ANQGSEA. The CDR3 nucleotides read TGCAGCGTTGCCCAAATTTCTAGCGGACCCTACAATGAGCAGTTCTTC. Residues: CSVAQISSGPYNEQFF.

This clonotype has at least ten counts. The V call is TRBV9, the J call TRBJ1-4; 7 nucleotides line up with TRBD1. Germline CDR1 and CDR2: SGDLS and YYNGEE. The CDR3 is made up of 18 amino acids. Germline trimming cut 3 bases from V and 2 bases from J; bases unmatched to any gene: 13. CDR3 sequence reads: CASSDLGTASATNEKLFF. Written as DNA, the CDR3 is TGTGCCAGCAGCGATCTAGGGACAGCCAGTGCGACTAATGAAAAACTGTTTTTT.

This clonotype came up a few times. The CDR3 DNA is TGTGCCAGCAGCCAAGCAAGTAGTCAGGAGACCCAGTACTTC. Its protein is CASSQASSQETQYF. V usage is TRBV3-1 and J usage is TRBJ2-5; D gene unclear. The CDR3 is made up of 14 amino acids. The germline V gene has CDR1 LGHDT and CDR2 YNNKEL (reference sequence). The germline V and J ends were trimmed by 1 base and 5 bases, with 11 bases remaining between them.

This clonotype was picked up a small number of times. This chain links TRBV2 with TRBJ1-5; D not resolved. The CDR3 length is 14 residues. In germline, CDR1 is SNHLY, CDR2 FYNNEI. V lost 0 bases, J lost 6 bases, and 9 bases lay in between. CDR3 region: CASSEALSGQPQHF. DNA of the CDR3: TGTGCCAGCAGTGAAGCGCTATCGGGTCAGCCCCAGCATTTT. The entire variable domain, with the rest obtained from reference TRBV2 and TRBJ1-5, is as follows: EPEVTQTPSHQVTQMGQEVILRCVPISNHLYFYWYRQILGQKVEFLVSFYNNEISEKSEIFDDQFSVERPDGSNFTLKIRSTKLEDSAMYFCASSEALSGQPQHFGDGTRLSIL.

The chain joins TRBV28 to TRBJ1-5; D perhaps matches TRBD1 (6 bases). The CDR3 consists of 15 residues. With 6 bases removed from V and 4 bases from J, the gap between germline ends came to 16 bases. Germline V gene lookup returns CDR1 MDHEN and CDR2 SYDVKM. The CDR3: CASRPYGGLNQPQHF. The DNA for the CDR3 is TGTGCCAGCAGGCCTTACGGGGGGCTTAATCAGCCCCAGCATTTT.

This clonotype turned up a few times. V is TRBV18 and J is TRBJ2-3; the D is unclear. The CDR3 sequence is 16 residues long. The V and J ends lost 6 bases and 2 bases respectively, with 18 bases between them. CDR1 and CDR2 from the germline V gene are KGHSH and LQKENI. This chain's CDR3 is CASSHELIGFTDTQYF. CDR3 sequence (DNA): TGTGCCAGCTCCCACGAACTTATCGGGTTCACAGATACGCAGTATTTT. Full variable domain (missing parts from reference TRBV18 and TRBJ2-3): NAGVMQNPRHLVRRRGQEARLRCSPMKGHSHVYWYRQLPEEGLKFMVYLQKENIIDESGMPKERFSAEFPKEGPSILRIQQVVRGDSAAYFCASSHELIGFTDTQYFGPGTRLTVL.

This clonotype showed up just a few times. The rearrangement links TRBV20-1 to TRBJ2-7, with 8 bases aligning to TRBD1. This CDR3 region has 14 residues. Trimming removed 6 bases from V and 6 bases from J; junction bases left unmatched: 13. Per germline, CDR1 DFQATT and CDR2 SNEGSKA (reference sequence). The CDR3 region is CSALKPQGAGEQYF. In DNA form, the CDR3 reads TGCAGTGCCCTGAAACCCCAGGGGGCGGGCGAGCAGTACTTC.

This clonotype has ten or more counts. The chain recombines TRBV2 with TRBJ2-3, with D perhaps matching TRBD2 (5 bases). The V and J ends lost 0 bases and 7 bases respectively, with 11 bases between them. Per germline, CDR1 SNHLY and CDR2 FYNNEI. The CDR3 totals 14 residues. The CDR3 DNA is TGTGCCAGCAGTGAAGCGCTTAGAGGGAATACGCAGTATTTT. It specifies CASSEALRGNTQYF.